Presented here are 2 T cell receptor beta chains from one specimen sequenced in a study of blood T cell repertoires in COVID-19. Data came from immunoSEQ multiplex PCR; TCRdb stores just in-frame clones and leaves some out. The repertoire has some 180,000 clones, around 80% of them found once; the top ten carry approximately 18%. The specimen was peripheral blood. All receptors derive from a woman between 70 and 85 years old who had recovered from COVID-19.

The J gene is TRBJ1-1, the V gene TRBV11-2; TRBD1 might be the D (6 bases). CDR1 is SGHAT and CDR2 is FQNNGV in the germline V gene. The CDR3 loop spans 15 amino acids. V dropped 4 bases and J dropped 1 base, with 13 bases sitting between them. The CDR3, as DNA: TGTGCCAGCAGCTCTTGGGGAGGGGGGAACACTGAAGCTTTCTTT. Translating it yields CASSSWGGGNTEAFF.

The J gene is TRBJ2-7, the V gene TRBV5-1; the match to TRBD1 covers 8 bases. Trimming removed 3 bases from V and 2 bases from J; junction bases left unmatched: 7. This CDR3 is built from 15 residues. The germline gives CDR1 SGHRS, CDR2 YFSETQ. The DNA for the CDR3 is TGCGCCAGCAGCTCCCCACAACAGGGGGCCTACGAGCAGTACTTC. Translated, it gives CASSSPQQGAYEQYF.